The 22 T cell receptor beta chains below come from one sample, sequenced in a study of blood T cell repertoires in COVID-19. Assay used: immunoSEQ multiplex PCR; TCRdb lists only in-frame clones, some missing. The table shows 60,000 to 80,000 clones, with roughly 92% occurring only once. The specimen sequenced was peripheral blood. The receptor source for this set is a human donor in a cohort sampled during active COVID-19.

The V call is TRBV30, the J call TRBJ1-2, with unresolved D. Germline V gene sequence: CDR1 GTSNPN, CDR2 SVGIG (reference sequence). Between the trimmed V and J ends, which lost 2 bases and 4 bases, there was a span of 14 bases. This CDR3 contains 14 residues. CDR3 in amino acids: CAWSREPDAYGYTF. DNA for the CDR3: TGTGCCTGGAGTCGGGAGCCTGATGCCTATGGCTACACCTTC.

The chain employs TRBV30 and TRBJ1-6; TRBD1 matches at 7 bases. The J segment lost 6 bases and the V segment lost 1 base, leaving 9 bases of the junction unmatched. Germline CDR1 is GTSNPN and CDR2 is SVGIG (reference sequence). The CDR3 length is 16 residues. Here the CDR3 DNA reads TGTGCCTGGAGTGGGGGCAGGGGGGCGGGTAATTCACCCCTCCACTTT. The encoded protein is CAWSGGRGAGNSPLHF.

The gene calls are TRBV25-1 and TRBJ2-5, with TRBD1 matching over 7 bases. The CDR3 is 11 residues long. V lost 6 bases to trimming and J lost 9 bases; unmatched junction nucleotides: 4. Looked up from germline, CDR1 is MGHDK and CDR2 is SYGVNS. The CDR3 DNA sequence: TGTGCCAGCAGCAGGGGGTTGGCCCAGTACTTC. Residues: CASSRGLAQYF.

The rearrangement joins TRBV5-1 to TRBJ2-1, with TRBD2 matching 10 bases. J lost 10 bases, V lost 4 bases, and 11 bases had no gene match. In germline, CDR1 is SGHRS, CDR2 YFSETQ. The CDR3 contains 15 residues. This chain's CDR3 is CASSQGLAEVWEQFF. In DNA, the CDR3 is TGCGCCAGCAGCCAAGGACTAGCGGAAGTTTGGGAGCAGTTCTTC.

The CDR3 DNA sequence: TGTGCCAGCAGCAAAGAAACTGTCTCCGGTCGTAGTGAGCCCCAGCATTTT. Amino acids: CASSKETVSGRSEPQHF. This chain joins TRBV7-2 and TRBJ1-5, with no clear D. This CDR3 is 17 amino acids long. Germline lookup yields CDR1 SGHTA and CDR2 FQGNSA. Trimming cost V 5 bases and J 8 bases, with 25 bases left between them.

To note about this clone: The junction differs from germline at one of its ends, possibly a read error. Different DNA sequences within this sample yield the same CDR3. V usage is TRBV3-1 (or the pseudogene TRBV3-2) and J usage is TRBJ2-2; the D is unclear. Germline V CDR1 and CDR2: LGHDT, YNNKEL (reference sequence). CDR3 length: 15 amino acids. CDR3 sequence (DNA): TGTGCCAGTAGCCAAGGAACAGATCGCACCGGGGAGCTGTTTTTT. This codes for CASSQGTDRTGELFF.

This chain uses TRBV5-1 with TRBJ1-4, with 7 bases lining up with TRBD1. The germline V gene has CDR1 SGHRS and CDR2 YFSETQ. The CDR3 is 15 residues long. After removal of 4 bases from V and 8 bases from J, the junction contained 11 bases not matched to a gene. The DNA of the CDR3 is TGCGCCAGCAGCGGAAGGGACAGTCTAACCGAAAAACTGTTTTTT. This encodes CASSGRDSLTEKLFF. Using reference TRBV5-1 and TRBJ1-4 for the parts outside the CDR3, the full variable domain is KAGVTQTPRYLIKTRGQQVTLSCSPISGHRSVSWYQQTPGQGLQFLFEYFSETQRNKGNFPGRFSGRQFSNSRSEMNVSTLELGDSALYLCASSGRDSLTEKLFFGSGTQLSVL.

The J gene is TRBJ2-1, the V gene TRBV11-2; D remains unclear. This CDR3 comprises 12 residues. CDR1 is SGHAT, CDR2 FQNNGV, per germline. V was pared by 4 bases and J by 9 bases, with 10 bases between. For the CDR3, the DNA is TGTGCCAGCAGCTCCTTCCCCGGTGAGCAGTTCTTC. This codes for CASSSFPGEQFF.

This sequence joins TRBV11-1 and TRBJ2-2; weak D call: TRBD2 (6 bases). The CDR3 length is 13 residues. The V and J ends lost 5 bases and 6 bases respectively, with 10 bases between them. CDR1 SGHAT and CDR2 FQDESV come from the germline V gene (reference sequence). The CDR3 reads CASSRGLSGELFF. The CDR3 DNA sequence: TGTGCCAGCAGCCGGGGACTCTCCGGGGAGCTGTTTTTT.

Here the CDR3 DNA reads TGTGCCAGCAGCCCAATTGACAGGGGTGTATCTGGCTACACCTTC. Residues: CASSPIDRGVSGYTF. The gene calls are TRBV7-2 and TRBJ1-2, with 8 bases fitting TRBD1. With V trimmed by 5 bases and J by 7 bases, 12 bases remained unmatched. The CDR3 covers 15 residues. Per germline, CDR1 SGHTA and CDR2 FQGNSA.

CDR3 bases: TGTGCCAAGAGAGCGGAACTTAACACCGGGGAGCTGTTTTTT. Its translation is CAKRAELNTGELFF. This chain uses TRBV10-3 with TRBJ2-2; D possibly corresponds to TRBD2 (5 bases). Germline CDR1 and CDR2: ENHRY and SYGVKD. The CDR3 loop spans 14 amino acids. The germline V and J ends were trimmed by 10 bases and 2 bases, with 14 bases remaining between them.

The chain links TRBV23-1 to TRBJ2-7; 7 bases map to TRBD1. TRBV23-1 is sorted into the ORF group, with uncertain function. V lost 0 bases and J lost 2; bases outside the gene matches: 16. The length of the CDR3 is 19 residues. As DNA, the CDR3 is TGCGCCAGCAGTCAATCGGGGGACAGTCCAAGGGGGCCTACCTACGAGCAGTACTTC. Amino acids: CASSQSGDSPRGPTYEQYF.

This rearrangement joins TRBV6-6 to TRBJ2-7; 7 bases fit TRBD2. Germline V gives CDR1 MNHNY, CDR2 SVGAGI (reference sequence). V dropped 5 bases and J dropped 2; count of bases not matched to a gene: 12. The CDR3 is made up of 16 amino acids. CDR3 coding DNA: TGTGCCAGCAGTCATTCGCCTGGGAGGGGAACCTACGAGCAGTACTTC. Residues: CASSHSPGRGTYEQYF.

V gene TRBV5-4 combines with J gene TRBJ2-7; 8 nucleotides line up with TRBD1. V gave up 3 bases and J gave up 4 bases; unmatched junction bases: 0. The CDR3 is made up of 12 amino acids. Germline CDR1 reads SGHNT; CDR2 reads YYREEE (reference sequence). The CDR3 loop is CASSYRGYEQYF. The CDR3 nucleotides read TGTGCCAGCAGCTACAGGGGGTACGAGCAGTACTTC.

The V gene is TRBV5-1, the J gene TRBJ2-3; D is uncertain. V lost 4 bases to trimming and J lost 3 bases, with 27 bases between them. Germline-derived CDR1 and CDR2 are SGHRS and YFSETQ. This CDR3 spans 19 amino acids. This CDR3 reads CASSPGSRVKPGATDTQYF. CDR3 DNA sequence: TGCGCCAGCAGCCCGGGTTCACGGGTAAAACCCGGCGCAACAGATACGCAGTATTTT.

This chain joins TRBV18 and TRBJ1-1; 8 bases line up with TRBD1. Trimming removed 5 bases from V and 5 bases from J; junction bases left unmatched: 7. The CDR3 totals 14 residues. CDR1 is KGHSH and CDR2 is LQKENI in the germline V gene. CDR3 sequence reads: CASSETGAGTEAFF. CDR3 sequence (DNA): TGTGCCAGCTCAGAGACAGGGGCGGGGACTGAAGCTTTCTTT.

This clone was seen a single time. The genes are TRBV12-2 and TRBJ1-2. TRBV12-2 is listed as a pseudogene. This CDR3 is 15 amino acids long. CDR3 region: CASRTPIRGGYGYTF. The CDR3 DNA reads TGTGCAAGTCGCACCCCCATTAGGGGGGGATATGGCTACACCTTC.

This chain joins TRBV11-2 and TRBJ1-2; 10 bases are a match to TRBD1. The junction had 9 bases not matched to a gene; V was cut back by 6 bases and J by 2 bases. Looked up from germline, CDR1 is SGHAT and CDR2 is FQNNGV. The CDR3 sequence is 16 residues long. Written as DNA, the CDR3 is TGTGCCAGCAGTCAAGAACGGGGACAGGGGAACTATGGCTACACCTTC. Protein product: CASSQERGQGNYGYTF.

The table lists this clone with a count of one. CDR3 bases: TGTGCCAGCAGTGCATGGGGACAGGGGTTCGGGGGGGGCAATCAGCCCCAGCATTTT. Its protein is CASSAWGQGFGGGNQPQHF. The chain employs TRBV28 and TRBJ1-5, with 10 bases identical to TRBD1. Trimming took 5 bases from V and 2 from J; bases not matched to a gene: 15. The CDR3 runs 19 residues. The germline CDR1 and CDR2 sequences are MDHEN and SYDVKM.

The V call is TRBV11-2, the J call TRBJ2-7; the match to TRBD2 covers 15 bases. Losses at the gene ends were 4 bases for V and 0 bases for J; bases not matched to a gene: 10. Germline CDR1 SGHAT, CDR2 FQNNGV. The CDR3 loop spans 19 amino acids. The CDR3 here is CASSSGTSGGPAFSYEQYF. The CDR3 bases are TGTGCCAGCAGCTCCGGGACTAGCGGGGGGCCTGCCTTCTCCTACGAGCAGTACTTC.

The chain recombines TRBV12-3 or TRBV12-4 with TRBJ1-1, with D uncertain. The V and J ends lost 1 base and 8 bases respectively, with 11 bases between them. This CDR3 is 13 amino acids long. CDR3 sequence: CASSLGREAEAFF. In DNA, the CDR3 is TGTGCCAGCAGTTTAGGCCGGGAAGCAGAAGCTTTCTTT.

The chain carries TRBV18 and TRBJ2-2, with D uncertain. Germline V lookup: CDR1 KGHSH, CDR2 LQKENI. CDR3 length equals 16 residues. V lost 3 bases to trimming and J lost 0 bases, with 11 bases between them. Here the CDR3 reads CASSPTSSTNTGELFF. CDR3 DNA: TGTGCCAGCTCACCGACTTCATCGACGAACACCGGGGAGCTGTTTTTT.